The 21 T cell receptor beta chains given below trace back to one sample, sequenced in a study of vaccination effects on CD4 cells after COVID-19. CD4+ T cells were isolated after less than 12 days of culture. Vaccine administered to participants consisted of two doses of either BNT162b2 or mRNA-1273. Their recognized antigens are unknown. Repertoires were generated with immunoSEQ multiplex PCR, while TCRdb's copy carries only in-frame clones and drops some. The sample yields fewer than 55,000 clones, approximately 70% seen once. The sample here was CD4+ T cells from PBMCs cultured without peptide, taken after COVID-19 vaccination. The receptors shown here come from a human donor who received a COVID-19 vaccine.

CDR3 DNA sequence: TGTGCCAGCAGTCAACAGGCTTCGGAAAAACTGTTTTTT. Protein product: CASSQQASEKLFF. This rearrangement joins TRBV3-1 (or the pseudogene TRBV3-2) to TRBJ1-4, with a possible D match to TRBD1 (5 bases). Per germline, CDR1 LGHDT and CDR2 YNNKEL (reference sequence). The CDR3 covers 13 residues. The V gene lost 6 bases and the J gene lost 8 bases, with 13 bases spanning the gap.

The rearrangement uses TRBV6-5 and TRBJ2-1; D ambiguous. Trimming cost V 0 bases and J 3 bases, with 9 bases left between them. Germline V gene sequence: CDR1 MNHEY, CDR2 SVGAGI. The CDR3 is 15 amino acids. CDR3 DNA: TGTGCCAGCAGTTACTCGCCACGCATCTACAATGAGCAGTTCTTC. Residues: CASSYSPRIYNEQFF.

The rearrangement uses TRBV11-2 and TRBJ1-2, with D perhaps TRBD1 (6 bases). The ends were cut back, 4 bases at V and 8 bases at J, with 17 bases in the middle. Germline CDR1 and CDR2: SGHAT and FQNNGV. This CDR3 is built from 14 residues. The CDR3 bases are TGTGCCAGCAGCTGGGGGCAGGGAGGTCGAGGCTACACCTTC. Its translation is CASSWGQGGRGYTF.

V gene TRBV25-1 combines with J gene TRBJ1-1; 11 bases agree with TRBD1. This CDR3 region has 15 residues. The germline V gene encodes CDR1 MGHDK and CDR2 SYGVNS. The junction had 4 bases not matched to a gene; V was cut back by 2 bases and J by 5 bases. CDR3 in amino acids: CASSERGQGGTEAFF. CDR3 DNA: TGTGCCAGCAGTGAACGGGGACAGGGGGGTACTGAAGCTTTCTTT.

This rearrangement joins TRBV12-3 or TRBV12-4 to TRBJ1-5; the D is unclear. This CDR3 contains 11 residues. Trimming pared 3 bases from V and 4 bases from J, leaving 1 base between. CDR3 nucleotide sequence: TGTGCCAGCAGTTTGAATCAGCCCCAGCATTTT. It encodes CASSLNQPQHF.

The chain uses TRBV27 and TRBJ2-5, with a tentative D call TRBD2 (6 bases). The V gene lost 7 bases and the J gene lost 4 bases, with 10 bases spanning the gap. This CDR3 region has 12 residues. CDR1 is MNHEY, CDR2 SMNVEV, per germline (reference sequence). CDR3 coding DNA: TGTGCCAGCAATAGACTAGGAGAGACCCAGTACTTC. Its translation: CASNRLGETQYF.

This clone has only one observation. This chain connects TRBV12-3 or TRBV12-4 to TRBJ1-5, with D perhaps TRBD1 (6 bases). The ends were cut back, 6 bases at V and 7 bases at J, with 13 bases in the middle. There are 13 residues in the CDR3. The CDR3 DNA is TGTGCCAGCAGCATACGGGACATCCAGCCCCAGCATTTT. It is translated as CASSIRDIQPQHF.

The V gene is TRBV3-1 (or the pseudogene TRBV3-2), the J gene TRBJ2-5, with TRBD1 identical over 10 bases. Trimming removed 3 bases from V and 5 bases from J; junction bases left unmatched: 6. Germline-derived CDR1 and CDR2 are LGHDT and YNNKEL (reference sequence). This CDR3 contains 15 residues. CDR3 DNA: TGTGCCAGCAGCCAGGCCGGGACAGGGGTCGAGACCCAGTACTTC. It encodes CASSQAGTGVETQYF.

This clone was seen more than once but under ten times. This chain connects TRBV5-1 to TRBJ1-2; D uncertain. The CDR3 is 14 amino acids. Germline V gene data show CDR1 as SGHRS and CDR2 as YFSETQ. V dropped 0 bases and J dropped 5 bases, with 11 bases sitting between them. In nucleotides, the CDR3 is TGCGCCAGCAGCTTGGTGGGCAGATTATATGGCTACACCTTC. Its protein is CASSLVGRLYGYTF.

A few counts support this clone. The chain uses TRBV6-1 and TRBJ1-1; tentative D call: TRBD1 (5 bases). The germline CDR1 and CDR2 sequences are MNHNS and SASEGT. The length of the CDR3 is 15 residues. V lost 3 bases to trimming and J lost 5 bases, with 16 bases between them. The CDR3 region has the DNA TGTGCCAGCAGTGAGGTCCAGGGTCGAGTAACTGAAGCTTTCTTT. Translating gives CASSEVQGRVTEAFF.

This chain connects TRBV6-1 to TRBJ2-7; the D is unclear. The CDR3 is 13 amino acids. Deletions cut 0 bases from V and 4 bases from J, with 7 bases between. Germline CDR1 is MNHNS and CDR2 is SASEGT. DNA of the CDR3: TGTGCCAGCAGTGAAGCATTGAATTACGAGCAGTACTTC. It is translated as CASSEALNYEQYF.

The chain is built from TRBV6-5 and TRBJ2-5, with a tentative D call TRBD1 (5 bases). CDR3 size: 15 residues. With 6 bases removed from V and 4 bases from J, the gap between germline ends came to 18 bases. The germline CDR1 and CDR2 sequences are MNHEY and SVGAGI. The CDR3 spells CASSLGVQLGETQYF. CDR3 DNA sequence: TGTGCCAGCAGCCTAGGGGTCCAGTTAGGAGAGACCCAGTACTTC.

The rearrangement joins TRBV6-5 to TRBJ2-1; D call uncertain. Germline CDR1 is MNHEY and CDR2 is SVGAGI. Trimming took 7 bases from V and 8 from J, leaving 18 bases between them. The CDR3 sequence is 14 residues long. CDR3: CASNRFDGRDEQFF. CDR3 DNA: TGTGCCAGCAATAGGTTCGATGGGCGCGATGAGCAGTTCTTC.

DNA of the CDR3: TGTGCCAGTAGTCGGCAGATCATCTCTGGAAACACCATATATTTT. It translates to CASSRQIISGNTIYF. The J gene is TRBJ1-3, the V gene TRBV19; D is ambiguous. CDR1 and CDR2 (germline): LNHDA, SQIVND (reference sequence). Trimming stripped 5 bases from V and 0 bases from J, with 11 bases between. The CDR3 is 15 residues long.

The rearrangement joins TRBV29-1 to TRBJ2-2, with 9 bases matching TRBD1. The germline CDR1 and CDR2 sequences are SQVTM and ANQGSEA. With V trimmed by 7 bases and J by 1 base, 4 bases remained unmatched. This CDR3 has 14 residues. The CDR3, as DNA: TGCAGCGGCCAGGGACAGGGGAACACCGGGGAGCTGTTTTTT. This gives the protein CSGQGQGNTGELFF.

J is TRBJ2-5 and V is TRBV7-2; 7 nucleotides match TRBD2. V gave up 5 bases and J gave up 5 bases; unmatched junction bases: 8. This CDR3 is 14 amino acids long. CDR1 and CDR2 from the germline V gene are SGHTA and FQGNSA. CDR3 loop: CASSRPGGGETQYF. For the CDR3, the DNA is TGTGCCAGCAGCCGGCCGGGGGGAGGCGAGACCCAGTACTTC.

This clone showed up just a few times. The chain is built from TRBV10-3 and TRBJ2-2; no clear D. V lost 7 bases, J lost 2 bases, and 5 bases lay in between. CDR1 and CDR2 (germline): ENHRY, SYGVKD. This CDR3 contains 12 residues. The DNA for the CDR3 is TGTGCCATCACGGAAAACACCGGGGAGCTGTTTTTT. Its protein is CAITENTGELFF.

The rearrangement links TRBV18 to TRBJ2-3, with D perhaps assigned TRBD1 or TRBD2 (7 bases each). Germline V lookup: CDR1 KGHSH, CDR2 LQKENI. The CDR3 contains 15 residues. Trimming pared 5 bases from V and 4 bases from J, leaving 16 bases between. The CDR3 sequence: CASSSSTGRADTQYF. DNA for the CDR3: TGTGCCAGCTCATCTTCGACAGGGAGGGCAGATACGCAGTATTTT.

The chain joins TRBV2 to TRBJ2-1, with a weak D call TRBD2 (6 bases). CDR1 is SNHLY and CDR2 is FYNNEI in the germline V gene. V gave up 9 bases and J gave up 1 base, with 13 bases separating them. The CDR3 sequence is 14 residues long. The CDR3 here is CARTTGTSYNEQFF. CDR3 bases: TGTGCCAGGACCACGGGGACTTCCTACAATGAGCAGTTCTTC.

This clone was detected only a few times. The rearrangement joins TRBV5-1 to TRBJ2-1; TRBD1 might be the D (7 bases). From germline, CDR1 is SGHRS and CDR2 YFSETQ. The CDR3 is 16 residues long. Deletions cut 4 bases from V and 6 bases from J, with 20 bases between. CDR3 amino acids: CASSQGVGGASNEQFF. The CDR3, as DNA: TGCGCCAGCAGCCAGGGGGTCGGAGGGGCGAGCAATGAGCAGTTCTTC.

This clone appeared a single time. The chain uses TRBV29-1 and TRBJ2-1; 9 bases align to TRBD2. From germline, CDR1 is SQVTM and CDR2 ANQGSEA. The junction had 7 bases not matched to a gene; V was cut back by 2 bases and J by 5 bases. The CDR3 runs to 15 residues. CDR3 sequence reads: CSVEKTSGYHNEQFF. DNA of the CDR3: TGCAGCGTTGAAAAGACTAGCGGTTACCACAATGAGCAGTTCTTC.